The clone carrying this T cell receptor beta chain has just a few counts. This sample is drawn from a study of T cells in Graves' hyperthyroidism and ophthalmopathy. A patient was excluded if there was uncontrolled infection, other autoimmune disease, pregnancy or lactation. RNA transcripts yielded amplified TCR beta CDR3 regions. TCR CDR3 regions were first amplified by RT-PCR with HTBI primers. TCRdb analysed the multiplex PCR reads with MiXCR anew, one entry per CDR3 protein. Among hundreds of thousands of distinct CDR3 sequences, approximately 18% were seen once, and the ten largest hold about a sixth. Trimming removed 4 bases from V and 3 bases from J; junction bases left unmatched: 10. CDR3 length: 16 residues. Germline CDR1 LNHDA, CDR2 SQIVND (reference sequence).

The rearrangement joins TRBV19 to TRBJ2-5, with 8 bases identical to TRBD2. Material for sequencing was blood. This receptor was taken from a woman aged 50 to 60 with Graves' hyperthyroidism that later progressed to Graves' ophthalmopathy. DNA for the CDR3: TGTGCCAGTAGTACAACGCGACTAGCGACGGAAGAGACCCAGTACTTC. Translation gives CASSTTRLATEETQYF.